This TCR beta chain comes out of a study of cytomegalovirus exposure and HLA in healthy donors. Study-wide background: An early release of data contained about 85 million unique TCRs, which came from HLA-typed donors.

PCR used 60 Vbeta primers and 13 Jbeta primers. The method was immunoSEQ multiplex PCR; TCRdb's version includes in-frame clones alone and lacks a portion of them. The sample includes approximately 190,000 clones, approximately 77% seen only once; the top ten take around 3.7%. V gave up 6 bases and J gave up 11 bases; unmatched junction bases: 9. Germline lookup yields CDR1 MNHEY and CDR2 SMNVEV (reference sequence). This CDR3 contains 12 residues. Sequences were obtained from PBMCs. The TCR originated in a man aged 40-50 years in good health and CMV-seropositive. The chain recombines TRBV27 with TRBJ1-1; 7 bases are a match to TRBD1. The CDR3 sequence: CASSQLRGAAFF. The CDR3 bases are TGTGCCAGCAGCCAACTCAGGGGGGCGGCTTTCTTT.